The 26 T cell receptor beta chains reported below all come from one sample, sequenced in a study of identical twins. Each CDR3 protein is one row after TCRdb ran MiXCR on the 5' RACE reads. The table has some 560,000 distinct CDR3 sequences, just under 10% seen once; the top ten hold around 3.2%. The same data also went into a second study, on yellow fever vaccine responses in identical twins.

Sample: PBMCs. Receptors originate from a woman under 30 in good health.

In its sample, this clonotype was seen many times. The chain uses TRBV10-3 and TRBJ2-1; TRBD2 matches at 8 bases. CDR3 length: 16 amino acids. Germline V lookup: CDR1 ENHRY, CDR2 SYGVKD. V trimming: 4 bases; J trimming: 4 bases; junction bases outside the gene matches: 9. CDR3 bases: TGTGCCATCAGTGGGGGTAGCGGGGCCCCATACAATGAGCAGTTCTTC. Translating it yields CAISGGSGAPYNEQFF.

Concerning this clonotype itself: A read error may explain this, as a much larger clone is one base away. The genes are TRBV12-3 or TRBV12-4 and TRBJ2-7; D is ambiguous. This CDR3 is built from 12 residues. The CDR3 region is CAGSLSVYEQYF. In DNA form, the CDR3 reads TGTGCCGGCAGTTTATCTGTCTACGAGCAGTACTTC.

The V and J genes are TRBV6-1 and TRBJ1-4; 7 bases agree with TRBD1. Trimming removed 7 bases from V and 8 bases from J; junction bases left unmatched: 10. The CDR3 length is 14 residues. Germline-derived CDR1 and CDR2 are MNHNS and SASEGT. The CDR3: CASNSRMTGEKLFF. The CDR3, as DNA: TGTGCCAGCAACTCCCGAATGACAGGGGAAAAACTGTTTTTT.

This clonotype was seen many times. The J gene is TRBJ2-5, the V gene TRBV20-1; D is perhaps TRBD2 (5 bases). The V end lost 5 bases, the J end lost 3 bases, and 13 bases lay between the germline ends. Germline CDR1 reads DFQATT; CDR2 reads SNEGSKA (reference sequence). The CDR3 covers 13 residues. CDR3 nucleotides: TGCAGTGCTGCGGGCACTACGAAAGAGACCCAGTACTTC. Its protein product is CSAAGTTKETQYF.

Remarks on this clonotype: The conserved closing phenylalanine or tryptophan is absent in this CDR3, likely reflecting a read error. The rearrangement uses TRBV5-6 and TRBJ2-5, with a tentative D call TRBD2 (6 bases). Germline assignment: CDR1 SGHDT and CDR2 YYEEEE. V shed 4 bases and J shed 5 bases, with 18 bases lying between them. CDR3 size: 15 residues. The CDR3 protein is CASSGTGTGGETQYL. The CDR3, as DNA: TGTGCCAGCAGCGGGACCGGGACTGGGGGGGAGACCCAGTACCTC.

This chain links TRBV7-9 with TRBJ2-5; D might be TRBD2 (6 bases). The CDR3 totals 13 residues. Trimming stripped 5 bases from V and 3 bases from J, with 10 bases between. Germline values: CDR1 SEHNR, CDR2 FQNEAQ (reference sequence). CDR3 in DNA: TGTGCCAGCAGCGCGGGACTGGAAGAGACCCAGTACTTC. Its translation: CASSAGLEETQYF.

This clonotype was seen a few times. The V and J genes are TRBV4-1 and TRBJ2-6, with D possibly matching TRBD2 (5 bases). The V gene's germline CDR1 is MGHRA and CDR2 YSYEKL. The CDR3 has 20 amino acids. Between the trimmed V and J ends, which lost 0 bases and 2 bases, there was a span of 20 bases. The CDR3 DNA follows: TGCGCCAGCAGCCAAGACCCTACTGGTGCATGGGAGCCTGGGGCCAACGTCCTGACTTTC. Its protein product is CASSQDPTGAWEPGANVLTF.

This clonotype turned up a few times. The CDR3, as DNA: TGCAGTGCTGACCGGGACAAGAATTACGAGCAGTACTTC. Its protein is CSADRDKNYEQYF. The chain recombines TRBV20-1 with TRBJ2-7; a possible D gene is TRBD1 (6 bases). The CDR3 consists of 13 residues. Germline CDR1 reads DFQATT; CDR2 reads SNEGSKA (reference sequence). V was trimmed by 5 bases and J by 4 bases, leaving 15 bases between them.

In this sample, this clonotype turned up many times. This chain uses TRBV11-1 with TRBJ2-7; D tentatively reads TRBD1 or TRBD2 (5 bases each). From germline, CDR1 is SGHAT and CDR2 FQDESV (reference sequence). Between the trimmed V and J ends, which lost 3 bases and 2 bases, there was a span of 17 bases. The CDR3 has 16 residues. CDR3 bases: TGTGCCAGCAGCTTTGGAGCCGGGACGCATGCCTACGAGCAGTACTTC. As protein: CASSFGAGTHAYEQYF.

The table lists this clonotype with many counts. The genes are TRBV7-8 and TRBJ2-5; TRBD1 matches 11 bases. Germline V gene sequence: CDR1 SGHVS, CDR2 FQNEAQ. The CDR3 runs 16 residues. The V and J ends lost 7 bases and 7 bases, in that order; junction bases with no gene match: 14. In DNA, the CDR3 is TGTGCCAGCATCAAATCTGGGACAGGGGGTATGGGGACCCAGTACTTC. Encoded protein: CASIKSGTGGMGTQYF.

This clonotype was detected many times. The chain is built from TRBV29-1 and TRBJ2-2; D is undetermined. V lost 0 bases to trimming and J lost 10 bases, with 15 bases between them. CDR1 is SQVTM and CDR2 is ANQGSEA in the germline V gene. The CDR3 extends over 14 amino acids. The CDR3 loop is CSVEDLKEPPELFF. The CDR3 nucleotides read TGCAGCGTTGAAGATCTTAAGGAACCTCCGGAGCTGTTTTTT.

The rearrangement joins TRBV5-6 to TRBJ2-7, with TRBD1 matching over 7 bases. V lost 2 bases, J lost 7 bases, and 9 bases stayed unmatched. The CDR3 is 14 amino acids. CDR1 is SGHDT and CDR2 is YYEEEE in the germline V gene. DNA for the CDR3: TGTGCCAGCAGCTTAATCTACAGGGGAGATGAGCAGTACTTC. Translating gives CASSLIYRGDEQYF.

Of note for this clonotype: At one end the junction does not follow the germline gene, possibly because of a read error. The genes are TRBV12-3 or TRBV12-4 and TRBJ2-4, with TRBD2 matching over 14 bases. CDR3 length: 19 amino acids. This chain's CDR3 is CACSSWGLAGDLAKNIQYF. CDR3 DNA sequence: TGTGCCTGCAGTTCATGGGGACTAGCGGGAGATCTAGCCAAAAACATTCAGTACTTC.

This clonotype was found many times. V gene TRBV5-1 combines with J gene TRBJ2-1; TRBD1 matches 9 bases. The CDR3 contains 15 residues. With 7 bases clipped from V and 5 bases from J, the junction kept 10 bases outside the gene matches. CDR1 is SGHRS and CDR2 is YFSETQ in the germline V gene. The CDR3: CASFSGDRVNNEQFF. DNA of the CDR3: TGCGCCAGCTTCTCTGGGGACAGGGTCAACAATGAGCAGTTCTTC.

This clonotype was detected only a few times. V is TRBV4-2 and J is TRBJ2-1; 7 bases map to TRBD2. V gave up 0 bases and J gave up 4 bases; unmatched junction bases: 6. The CDR3 runs to 16 residues. The germline V gene encodes CDR1 LGHNA and CDR2 YNFKEQ. DNA for the CDR3: TGTGCCAGCAGCCAAGATCGCGGGGGATCTTACAATGAGCAGTTCTTC. Amino acid sequence: CASSQDRGGSYNEQFF.

This clonotype came up many times. The V call is TRBV28, the J call TRBJ2-1, with D possibly being TRBD1 (6 bases). The V gene's germline CDR1 is MDHEN and CDR2 SYDVKM. CDR3 length: 15 residues. The V end was cut by 7 bases, the J end by 5 bases, with 18 bases between. In nucleotides, the CDR3 is TGTGCCAGCACCTTGGGGGACATCCCCCACAATGAGCAGTTCTTC. Its translation: CASTLGDIPHNEQFF. Full variable domain (outside the CDR3, taken from reference TRBV28 and TRBJ2-1): DVKVTQSSRYLVKRTGEKVFLECVQDMDHENMFWYRQDPGLGLRLIYFSYDVKMKEKGDIPEGYSVSREKKERFSLILESASTNQTSMYLCASTLGDIPHNEQFFGPGTRLTVL.

This rearrangement joins TRBV7-2 to TRBJ2-6, with D uncertain. V shed 1 base and J shed 0 bases, with 7 bases lying between them. Per the germline V gene, CDR1 is SGHTA and CDR2 is FQGNSA. The CDR3 length is 16 residues. DNA of the CDR3: TGTGCCAGCAGCTTAGTGTCGGGCTCTGGGGCCAACGTCCTGACTTTC. Encoded protein: CASSLVSGSGANVLTF.

The chain employs TRBV28 and TRBJ2-2; no firm D call. Germline CDR1 is MDHEN and CDR2 is SYDVKM. The CDR3 length is 15 residues. V was trimmed by 6 bases and J by 1 base, leaving 12 bases between them. In nucleotides, the CDR3 is TGTGCCAGCAGCCCGAGCCGGGTGAACACCGGGGAGCTGTTTTTT. Amino acid sequence: CASSPSRVNTGELFF.

This clonotype was picked up a small number of times. V and J are TRBV20-1 and TRBJ2-7, with 7 bases that match TRBD1. The V segment lost 4 bases and the J segment 3 bases; nucleotides outside the gene matches: 9. Germline V lookup: CDR1 DFQATT, CDR2 SNEGSKA (reference sequence). The CDR3 is made up of 14 amino acids. This chain's CDR3 is CSATDYTGVYEQYF. As DNA, the CDR3 is TGCAGTGCTACCGACTATACAGGGGTCTACGAGCAGTACTTC.

The sample holds a few counts of this clonotype. The chain couples TRBV19 to TRBJ2-7, with 9 bases identical to TRBD1. This CDR3 contains 16 residues. Germline V lookup: CDR1 LNHDA, CDR2 SQIVND (reference sequence). The V and J ends lost 3 bases and 6 bases, in that order; junction bases with no gene match: 12. CDR3: CASSMFAGQGFAEQYF. The CDR3 DNA follows: TGTGCCAGTAGTATGTTCGCGGGACAGGGTTTTGCCGAGCAGTACTTC.

The genes are TRBV10-3 and TRBJ2-1; the D gene is possibly TRBD2 (5 bases). The CDR3 totals 16 residues. Germline CDR1 reads ENHRY; CDR2 reads SYGVKD. V was clipped by 4 bases and J by 5 bases, with 18 bases between them. The CDR3 nucleotides read TGTGCCATCAGTGGGGCCCCTGGCGGGTCCCACAATGAGCAGTTCTTC. It codes for CAISGAPGGSHNEQFF.

This clonotype was counted many times. The V and J genes are TRBV5-1 and TRBJ1-4, with D uncertain. The length of the CDR3 is 14 residues. Per the germline V gene, CDR1 is SGHRS and CDR2 is YFSETQ. Trimming removed 0 bases at V and 4 bases at J, with 7 bases between. The CDR3: CASSLDGINEKLFF. In DNA, the CDR3 is TGCGCCAGCAGCTTGGACGGAATTAATGAAAAACTGTTTTTT.

This clonotype was observed many times. The V gene is TRBV7-8, the J gene TRBJ2-5, with D tentatively TRBD1 or TRBD2 (6 bases each). The germline gives CDR1 SGHVS, CDR2 FQNEAQ. V lost 4 bases to trimming and J lost 2 bases, with 11 bases between them. The CDR3 runs 14 residues. The CDR3 sequence is CASSWGAGQETQYF. The CDR3 coding sequence is TGTGCCAGCAGCTGGGGGGCGGGGCAAGAGACCCAGTACTTC.

DNA for the CDR3: TGTGCCAGCAGCACGAGACAGGGGGGGCCCGGGGCCAACGTCCTGACTTTC. Its translation: CASSTRQGGPGANVLTF. The rearrangement joins TRBV7-2 to TRBJ2-6; 9 positions match TRBD1. V shed 5 bases and J 4 bases; nucleotides not matched to a gene: 9. CDR3 length: 17 amino acids. CDR1 and CDR2 (germline): SGHTA, FQGNSA. Full variable domain (rest looked up from reference TRBV7-2 and TRBJ2-6): GAGVSQSPSNKVTEKGKDVELRCDPISGHTALYWYRQSLGQGLEFLIYFQGNSAPDKSGLPSDRFSAERTGGSVSTLTIQRTQQEDSAVYLCASSTRQGGPGANVLTFGAGSRLTVL.

This clonotype showed up just a few times. The V and J genes are TRBV19 and TRBJ1-1, with a possible D match to TRBD1 (5 bases). CDR3 size: 16 residues. Looked up from germline, CDR1 is LNHDA and CDR2 is SQIVND (reference sequence). The V and J ends lost 1 base and 4 bases respectively, with 16 bases between them. CDR3 DNA sequence: TGTGCCAGTAGTATAGCTATGGGACCCCTACCCACTGAAGCTTTCTTT. Translated: CASSIAMGPLPTEAFF.

The V call is TRBV6-2 or TRBV6-3, the J call TRBJ2-1; possibly TRBD2 for D (6 bases). This CDR3 contains 16 residues. V was trimmed by 4 bases and J by 5 bases, leaving 18 bases between them. Per the germline V gene, CDR1 is MNHEY and CDR2 is SVGEGT. DNA for the CDR3: TGTGCCAGCAGTTTGCAACCGGGACTCAACCACAATGAGCAGTTCTTC. Translation gives CASSLQPGLNHNEQFF.